The sequence of this T cell receptor beta chain was determined in a study of CD8 T cells in ankylosing spondylitis (dated by TCRdb to 2017 to 2019). Context from the whole study: The study profiled T cell receptor beta repertoires in healthy donors and ankylosing spondylitis patients to find disease-linked TCR variants. Peripheral blood was sampled, and synovial fluid was additionally collected from ankylosing spondylitis patients. The whole study cohort included 85 to 120 healthy donors and 20 to 25 ankylosing spondylitis patients. Overall results and qualifications from the work: A TCR beta motif made up of several highly homologous amino acid variants appeared to be characteristic of blood from ankylosing spondylitis patients. The disease-linked clones had a CD8+ phenotype and were found at relatively low frequencies in peripheral blood. Some TCR beta motif variants had previously been reported in synovial fluid and blood of reactive arthritis patients, which suggested common disease-initiation mechanisms. The disease-linked clones were reported to be significantly enriched in matched synovial fluid samples from ankylosing spondylitis patients.

V and J lose 0 bases and 6 bases, and a span of 19 bases separates them. The CDR3 has 17 amino acids, counting the end cysteine and phenylalanine. The read is trimmed to its CDR3 DNA, 51 bases read in frame from base 1. CDR1 SGDLS and CDR2 YYNGEE are derived from the germline V gene. Notes on this clonotype: No cognate antigen has been identified for it. Nothing much larger sits one base from this clone, and base qualities are not available.

Sequencing relied on an Illumina HiSeq 2500. Quantitative 5'-RACE with molecular barcodes was the method used to prepare the TCR beta libraries. The authors processed their data as follows. To identify disease-linked TCR variants, a new computational method was used, one built on a probabilistic model of VDJ rearrangement. TCRdb reworked the public reads: Q25 trimming with fastp, MiXCR clone assembly, productive beta chains retained. Rows are combined by CDR3 protein, so each entry shows the most common genes and DNA. TCRdb assigned the V and J calls; the authors' analysis was not used. The sample contains about 420,000 distinct CDR3 sequences, more than 20% of them found a single time. In total, the top ten clones hold around 16% of the sample.

This receptor was identified in a male donor with ankylosing spondylitis. The chain is encoded by TRBV9 joined to TRBJ2-1, with the D gene too uncertain to name. Material for sequencing was blood, either unsorted or a sorted T cell fraction (not recorded which). The nucleotides are TGTGCCAGCAGCGTAGTCCCCAGTCCTCGCCTTAGCAATGAGCAGTTCTTC. The encoded protein is CASSVVPSPRLSNEQFF.